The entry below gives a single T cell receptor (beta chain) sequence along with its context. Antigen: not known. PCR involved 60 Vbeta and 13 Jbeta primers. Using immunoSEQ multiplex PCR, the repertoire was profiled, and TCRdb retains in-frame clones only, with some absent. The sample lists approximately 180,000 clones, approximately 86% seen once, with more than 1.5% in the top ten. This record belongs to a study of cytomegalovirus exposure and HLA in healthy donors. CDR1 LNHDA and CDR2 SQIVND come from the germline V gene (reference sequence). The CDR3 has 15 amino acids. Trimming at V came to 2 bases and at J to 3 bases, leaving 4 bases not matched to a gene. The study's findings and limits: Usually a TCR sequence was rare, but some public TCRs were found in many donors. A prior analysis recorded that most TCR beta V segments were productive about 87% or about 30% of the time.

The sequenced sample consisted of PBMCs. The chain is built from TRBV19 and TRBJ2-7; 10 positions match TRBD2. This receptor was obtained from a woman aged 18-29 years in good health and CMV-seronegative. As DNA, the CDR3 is TGTGCCAGTAGTATATTGCTAGCGGGAGTCTACGAGCAGTACTTC. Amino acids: CASSILLAGVYEQYF. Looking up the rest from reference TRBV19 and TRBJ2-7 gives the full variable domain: DGGITQSPKYLFRKEGQNVTLSCEQNLNHDAMYWYRQDPGQGLRLIYYSQIVNDFQKGDIAEGYSVSREKKESFPLTVTSAQKNPTAFYLCASSILLAGVYEQYFGPGTRLTVT.